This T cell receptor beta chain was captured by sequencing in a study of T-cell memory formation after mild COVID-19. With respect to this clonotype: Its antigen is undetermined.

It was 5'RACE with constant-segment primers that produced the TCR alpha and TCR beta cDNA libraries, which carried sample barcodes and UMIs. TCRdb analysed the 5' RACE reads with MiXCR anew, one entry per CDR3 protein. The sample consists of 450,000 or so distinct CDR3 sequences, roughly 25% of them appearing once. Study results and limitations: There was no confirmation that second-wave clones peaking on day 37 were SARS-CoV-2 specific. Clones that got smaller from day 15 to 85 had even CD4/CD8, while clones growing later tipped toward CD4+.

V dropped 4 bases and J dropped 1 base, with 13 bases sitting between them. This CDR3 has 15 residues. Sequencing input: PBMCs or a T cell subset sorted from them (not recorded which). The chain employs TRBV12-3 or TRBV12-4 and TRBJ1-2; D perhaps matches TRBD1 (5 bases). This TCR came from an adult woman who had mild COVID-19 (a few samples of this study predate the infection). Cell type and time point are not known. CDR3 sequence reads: CASSSRDGFNYGYTF. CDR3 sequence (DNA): TGTGCCAGCAGTTCCCGGGACGGATTTAACTATGGCTACACCTTC.